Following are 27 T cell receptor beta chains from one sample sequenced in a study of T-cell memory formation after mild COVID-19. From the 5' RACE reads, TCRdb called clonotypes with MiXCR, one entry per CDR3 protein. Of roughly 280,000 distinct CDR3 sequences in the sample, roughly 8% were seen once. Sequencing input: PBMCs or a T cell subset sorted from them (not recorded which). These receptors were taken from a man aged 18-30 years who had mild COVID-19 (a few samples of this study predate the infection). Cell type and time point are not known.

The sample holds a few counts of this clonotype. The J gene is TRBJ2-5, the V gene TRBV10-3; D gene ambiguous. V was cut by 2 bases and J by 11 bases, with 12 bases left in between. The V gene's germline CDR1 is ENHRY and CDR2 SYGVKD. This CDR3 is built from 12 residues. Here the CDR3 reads CAISEIVGAQYF. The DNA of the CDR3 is TGTGCCATCAGTGAGATCGTAGGCGCTCAGTACTTC.

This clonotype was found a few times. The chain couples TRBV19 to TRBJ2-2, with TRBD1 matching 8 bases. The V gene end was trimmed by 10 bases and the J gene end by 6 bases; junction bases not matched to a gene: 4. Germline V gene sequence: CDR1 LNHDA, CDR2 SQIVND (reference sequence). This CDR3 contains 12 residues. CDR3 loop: CATQGAAGELFF. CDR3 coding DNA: TGTGCCACCCAGGGGGCAGCCGGGGAGCTGTTTTTT.

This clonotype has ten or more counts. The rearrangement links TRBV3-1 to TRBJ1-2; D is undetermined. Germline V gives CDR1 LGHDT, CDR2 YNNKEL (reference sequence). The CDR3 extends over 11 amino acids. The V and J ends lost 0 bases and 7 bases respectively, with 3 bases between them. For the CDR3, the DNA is TGTGCCAGCAGCCAAGATAGTGGCTACACCTTC. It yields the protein CASSQDSGYTF.

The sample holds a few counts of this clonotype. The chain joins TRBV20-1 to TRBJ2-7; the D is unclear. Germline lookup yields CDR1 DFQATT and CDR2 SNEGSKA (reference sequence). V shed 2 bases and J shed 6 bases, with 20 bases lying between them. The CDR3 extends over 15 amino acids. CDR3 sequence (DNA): TGCAGTGCTAGACCACCCCTTAATCGAGTTGGCGAGCAGTACTTC. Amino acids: CSARPPLNRVGEQYF.

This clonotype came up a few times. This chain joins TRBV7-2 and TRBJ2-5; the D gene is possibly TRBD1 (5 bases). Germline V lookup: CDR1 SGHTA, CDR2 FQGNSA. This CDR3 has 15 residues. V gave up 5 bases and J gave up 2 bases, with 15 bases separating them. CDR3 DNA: TGTGCCAGCAGCCACGGAAGGGGTTGGCAAGAGACCCAGTACTTC. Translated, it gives CASSHGRGWQETQYF.

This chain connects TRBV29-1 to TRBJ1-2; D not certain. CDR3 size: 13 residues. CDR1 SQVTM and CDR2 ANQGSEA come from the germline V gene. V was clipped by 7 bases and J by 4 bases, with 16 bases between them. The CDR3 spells CSAPLFHSYGYTF. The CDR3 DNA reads TGCAGCGCCCCACTGTTCCACTCCTATGGCTACACCTTC.

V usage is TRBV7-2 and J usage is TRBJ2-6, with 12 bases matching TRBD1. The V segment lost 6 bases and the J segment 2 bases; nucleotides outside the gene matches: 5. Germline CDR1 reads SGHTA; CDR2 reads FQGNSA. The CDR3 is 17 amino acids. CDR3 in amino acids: CASSRGQGAAGANVLTF. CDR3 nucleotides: TGTGCCAGCAGTAGGGGACAGGGGGCTGCTGGGGCCAACGTCCTGACTTTC.

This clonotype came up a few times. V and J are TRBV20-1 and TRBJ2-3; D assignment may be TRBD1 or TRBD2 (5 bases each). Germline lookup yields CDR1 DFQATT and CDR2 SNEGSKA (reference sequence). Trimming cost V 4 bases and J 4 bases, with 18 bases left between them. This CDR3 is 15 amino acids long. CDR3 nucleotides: TGCAGTGCTAACCGGGACCCAGGAAGTTCAGATACGCAGTATTTT. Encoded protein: CSANRDPGSSDTQYF.

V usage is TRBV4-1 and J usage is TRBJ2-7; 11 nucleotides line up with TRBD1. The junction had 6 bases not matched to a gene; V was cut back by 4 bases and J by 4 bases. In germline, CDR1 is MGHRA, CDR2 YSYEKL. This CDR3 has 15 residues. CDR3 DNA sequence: TGCGCCAGCAGCCGGGGACAGGGGGACTCGTACGAGCAGTACTTC. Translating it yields CASSRGQGDSYEQYF.

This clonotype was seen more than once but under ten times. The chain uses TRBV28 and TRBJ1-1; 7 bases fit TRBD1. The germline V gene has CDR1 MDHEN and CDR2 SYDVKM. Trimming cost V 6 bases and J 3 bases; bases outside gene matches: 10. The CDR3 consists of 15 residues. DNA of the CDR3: TGTGCCAGCAGCTTGCTACATACAGGGGACACTGAAGCTTTCTTT. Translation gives CASSLLHTGDTEAFF. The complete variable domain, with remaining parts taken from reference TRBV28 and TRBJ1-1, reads DVKVTQSSRYLVKRTGEKVFLECVQDMDHENMFWYRQDPGLGLRLIYFSYDVKMKEKGDIPEGYSVSREKKERFSLILESASTNQTSMYLCASSLLHTGDTEAFFGQGTRLTVV.

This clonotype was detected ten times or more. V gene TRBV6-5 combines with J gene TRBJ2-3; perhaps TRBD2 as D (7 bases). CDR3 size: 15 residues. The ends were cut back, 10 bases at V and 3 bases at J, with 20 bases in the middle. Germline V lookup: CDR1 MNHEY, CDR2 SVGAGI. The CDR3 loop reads CATRGFRGATDTQYF. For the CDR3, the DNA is TGTGCCACCAGAGGGTTCCGGGGGGCAACAGATACGCAGTATTTT.

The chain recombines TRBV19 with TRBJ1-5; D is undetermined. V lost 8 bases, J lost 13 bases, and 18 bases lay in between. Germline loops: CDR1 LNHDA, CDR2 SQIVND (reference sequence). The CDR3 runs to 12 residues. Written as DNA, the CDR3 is TGTGCCAGTGGCCCCGGCCGTGGTATTCAGCATTTT. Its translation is CASGPGRGIQHF.

In DNA, the CDR3 is TGTGCCAGCAGCTTACGGCAGGGGGCAGTATCACCCCTCCACTTT. Amino acids: CASSLRQGAVSPLHF. The chain couples TRBV7-8 to TRBJ1-6, with TRBD1 matching over 8 bases. Losses at the gene ends were 2 bases for V and 10 bases for J; bases not matched to a gene: 7. Germline-derived CDR1 and CDR2 are SGHVS and FQNEAQ. CDR3 size: 15 residues. The full variable domain, completed using reference TRBV7-8 and TRBJ1-6, is GAGVSQSPRYKVAKRGQDVALRCDPISGHVSLFWYQQALGQGPEFLTYFQNEAQLDKSGLPSDRFFAERPEGSVSTLKIQRTQQEDSAVYLCASSLRQGAVSPLHFGNGTRLTVT.

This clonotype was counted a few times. CDR3 DNA sequence: TGTGCCAGCAGCCGTCTCGCGGGGGCGCCCGGGGAGCTGTTTTTT. It encodes CASSRLAGAPGELFF. This chain connects TRBV7-9 to TRBJ2-2; tentative D call: TRBD2 (7 bases). The CDR3 sequence is 15 residues long. From germline, CDR1 is SEHNR and CDR2 FQNEAQ (reference sequence). V lost 5 bases and J 6 bases, leaving 16 bases between the germline ends.

The chain's CDR3 is CATSSTGTSGGADRTGELFF. The DNA for the CDR3 is TGTGCCACCTCTAGTACCGGGACTAGCGGGGGGGCGGACAGGACCGGGGAGCTGTTTTTT. This chain connects TRBV15 to TRBJ2-2, with 16 bases aligning to TRBD2. Germline V gene lookup returns CDR1 LNHNV and CDR2 YYDKDF (reference sequence). Unmatched junction bases numbered 17, after V lost 8 bases and J lost 5 bases. The CDR3 has 20 amino acids.

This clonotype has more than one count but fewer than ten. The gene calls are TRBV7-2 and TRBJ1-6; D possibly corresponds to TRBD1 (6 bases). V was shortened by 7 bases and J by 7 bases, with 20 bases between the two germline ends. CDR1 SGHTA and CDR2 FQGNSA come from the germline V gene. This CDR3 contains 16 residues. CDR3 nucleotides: TGTGCCAGCACCAGGCGACAGGCCGGGGGCAATTCACCCCTCCACTTT. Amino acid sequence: CASTRRQAGGNSPLHF.

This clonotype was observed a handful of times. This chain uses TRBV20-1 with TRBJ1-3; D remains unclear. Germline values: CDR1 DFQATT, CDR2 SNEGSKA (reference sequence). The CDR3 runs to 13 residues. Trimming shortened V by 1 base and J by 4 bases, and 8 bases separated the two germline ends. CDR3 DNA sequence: TGCAGTGCTAGAGGGGTAAACGGAAACACCATATATTTT. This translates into CSARGVNGNTIYF.

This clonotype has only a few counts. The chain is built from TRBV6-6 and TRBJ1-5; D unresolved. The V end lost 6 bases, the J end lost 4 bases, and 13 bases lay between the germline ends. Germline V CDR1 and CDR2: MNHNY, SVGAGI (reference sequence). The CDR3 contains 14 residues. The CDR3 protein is CASRSINGNQPQHF. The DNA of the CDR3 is TGTGCCAGCAGATCAATCAACGGTAATCAGCCCCAGCATTTT.

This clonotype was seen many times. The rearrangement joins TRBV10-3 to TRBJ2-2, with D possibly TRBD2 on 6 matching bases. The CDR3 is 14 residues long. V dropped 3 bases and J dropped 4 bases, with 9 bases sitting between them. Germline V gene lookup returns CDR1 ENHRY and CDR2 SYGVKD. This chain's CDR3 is CAISELASTGELFF. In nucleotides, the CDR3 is TGTGCCATCAGTGAACTAGCTAGCACCGGGGAGCTGTTTTTT.

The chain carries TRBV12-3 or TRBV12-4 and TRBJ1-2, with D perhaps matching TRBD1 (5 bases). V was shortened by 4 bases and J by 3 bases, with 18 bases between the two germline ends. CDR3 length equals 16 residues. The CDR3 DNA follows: TGTGCCAGCAGTTCGGTGGGGACGGTAAAATACTATGGCTACACCTTC. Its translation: CASSSVGTVKYYGYTF.

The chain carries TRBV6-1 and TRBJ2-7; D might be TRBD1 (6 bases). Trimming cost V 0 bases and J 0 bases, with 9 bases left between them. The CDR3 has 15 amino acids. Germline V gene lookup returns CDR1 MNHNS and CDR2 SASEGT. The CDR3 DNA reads TGTGCCAGCAGTGAAGCGGGGGCCGTCTCCTACGAGCAGTACGTC. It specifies CASSEAGAVSYEQYV.

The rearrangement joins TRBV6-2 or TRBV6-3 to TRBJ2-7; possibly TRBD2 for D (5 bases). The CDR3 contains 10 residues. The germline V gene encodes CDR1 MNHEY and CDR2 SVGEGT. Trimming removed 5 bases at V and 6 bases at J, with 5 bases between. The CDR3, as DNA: TGTGCCAGCAGTGAGGGCGAGCAGTACTTC. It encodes CASSEGEQYF.

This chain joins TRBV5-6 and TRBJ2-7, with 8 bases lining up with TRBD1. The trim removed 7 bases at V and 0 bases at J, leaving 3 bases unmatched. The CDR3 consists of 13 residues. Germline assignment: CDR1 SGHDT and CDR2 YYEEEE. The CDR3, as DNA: TGTGCCAGCGGGCAGGGGGCCTCCTACGAGCAGTACGTC. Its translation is CASGQGASYEQYV.

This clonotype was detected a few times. For the CDR3, the DNA is TGTGCCAGCAGCTCACGGACTAGCGGGGGTGCCCAAGAGACCCAGTACTTC. Protein product: CASSSRTSGGAQETQYF. The rearrangement joins TRBV9 to TRBJ2-5; TRBD2 matches at 13 bases. This CDR3 region has 17 residues. CDR1 and CDR2 from the germline V gene are SGDLS and YYNGEE. J was trimmed by 1 base and V by 4 bases; bases with no gene match: 7. Full variable domain (outside the CDR3, taken from reference TRBV9 and TRBJ2-5): DSGVTQTPKHLITATGQRVTLRCSPRSGDLSVYWYQQSLDQGLQFLIQYYNGEERAKGNILERFSAQQFPDLHSELNLSSLELGDSALYFCASSSRTSGGAQETQYFGPGTRLLVL.

The DNA of the CDR3 is TGTGCCAGCAGTATGAACACCGGGGAGCTGTTTTTT. Encoded protein: CASSMNTGELFF. V usage is TRBV6-2 or TRBV6-3 and J usage is TRBJ2-2; D remains unclear. Trimming stripped 5 bases from V and 1 base from J, with 2 bases between. The CDR3 loop spans 12 amino acids. Germline V gene data show CDR1 as MNHEY and CDR2 as SVGEGT.

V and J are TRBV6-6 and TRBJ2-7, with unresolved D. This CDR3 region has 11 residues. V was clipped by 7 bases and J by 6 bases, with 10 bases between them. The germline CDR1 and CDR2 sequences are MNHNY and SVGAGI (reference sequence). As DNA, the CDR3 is TGTGCCAGCACGAGCCGCAGCGAGCAGTACGTC. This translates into CASTSRSEQYV.

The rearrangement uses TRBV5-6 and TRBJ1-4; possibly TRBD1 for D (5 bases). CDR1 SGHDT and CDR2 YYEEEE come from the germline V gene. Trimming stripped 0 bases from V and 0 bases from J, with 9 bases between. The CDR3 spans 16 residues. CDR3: CASSLAGAATNEKLFF. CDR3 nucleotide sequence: TGTGCCAGCAGCTTGGCCGGGGCTGCAACTAATGAAAAACTGTTTTTT.